This T cell receptor (beta chain) came from a study of identical twins (TCRdb year 2016). Notes on the research overall: The study deep-sequenced TCR alpha and beta repertoires from monozygotic twins, unrelated adults of various ages and cord blood to test whether fetal clonotypes persist. Replicate twin experiments were performed at different times using different library preparation protocols to rule out contamination. Overall study results and their limits: Fewer insertions were carried by abundant cord blood beta clonotypes, a similar but weaker trend appeared in young adult naive repertoires, and no such trend appeared in memory repertoires. Out-of-frame TCR alpha sequences shared between twins showed an excess of low generation-probability sequences compared with coincidental sharing between unrelated individuals. Out-of-frame TCR alpha sharing in monozygotic twins was systematically underestimated by recombination models, whereas sharing between unrelated individuals was in agreement with the recombination models. Excess twin sharing in beta out-of-frame sequences was weaker because fewer shared sequences lowered the signal-to-noise ratio. Because the same donors could not be followed over many years, the conclusions relied on cross-sectional statistical analysis. Invariant T cells such as MAIT and iNKT could partly confound zero-insertion analyses, though diverse VJ usage argued against this for most clonotypes.

At least ten counts were recorded for this clonotype. Its antigen target is currently unknown. Qualities for individual bases were not recorded, and no much larger clone is one base off. From cysteine to phenylalanine, the CDR3 is 17 amino acids long. Only the CDR3 region is kept as DNA, spanning 51 bases read in frame from base 1. Via the germline V gene (reference sequence), CDR1 is LGHDT and CDR2 YNNKEL. Ends trimmed: V by 0 bases, J by 4 bases; bases unmatched to a gene: 7. Libraries were built with 5' RACE. The run used an Illumina HiSeq 2000. Template switching added a universal primer binding site, and the final cDNA carried a unique molecular identifier that allowed TCR cDNA molecules to be counted accurately. First-strand cDNA for TCR alpha and beta chains was synthesized from specific primers in the conserved constant-segment region. To control for contamination, each cDNA library was double barcoded with a SMART-Mk sample barcode plus Illumina barcodes. TruSeq adapter sequences along with Illumina sample barcodes were introduced in two successive PCR steps. Sequencing of the TCR alpha and beta cDNA libraries was done on the Illumina HiSeq platform using custom primers. From the authors' description of their analysis: Unique molecular identifiers were extracted from raw reads with MiGEC, and CDR3 positions were determined with MiXCR. For each individual, recombination models were inferred using an EM algorithm with the repgenHMM and IGoR tools. Shared clonotype analysis was performed with the tcR package in R, normalizing sharing by the product of cloneset sizes. To study raw recombination free of thymic and clonal selection effects, out-of-frame nonproductive sequences were analyzed. TCRdb ran its own pipeline on the public reads, namely fastp trimming at Q25 and MiXCR clone calling, and kept in-frame beta chains. Rows are combined by CDR3 protein, so each entry shows the most common genes and DNA. These V and J calls rely on TCRdb rather than the paper's analysis. Present in this sample are approximately 590,000 distinct CDR3 sequences, 9.6% of which were seen just once. The ten largest account for roughly 3% of the sample.

All donors were healthy Caucasians. Three pairs of female monozygotic twins, all aged about 18 to 30 years, made up the twin cohort. The RNA used for TCR libraries was isolated from peripheral blood mononuclear cells. The same data also went into a second study, on yellow fever vaccine responses in identical twins. That second publication adds: The T cell response to vaccination in identical twins was reported by the authors to appear partly convergent and partly personalized. In identical twins, the study followed T cell clones that responded to the vaccine with precision.

This clonotype originated in a woman aged 18-29 years in good health. In this chain, TRBV3-1 is recombined with TRBJ2-1; TRBD2 agrees with 9 junctional bases. Sequencing input: PBMCs. The DNA sequence is as follows: TGTGCCAGCAGCCAAGAAAGTGCTAGCGGGACATACAATGAGCAGTTCTTC. This is translated as CASSQESASGTYNEQFF.